Below, 29 T cell receptor beta chains from the same sample are listed, as sequenced in a study of T cell responses to AZD1222 COVID-19 vaccine. Assay: immunoSEQ multiplex PCR; the TCRdb copy retains only in-frame clones and omits some. The sample lists 100,000 or so clones, about 88% occurring once. This specimen was peripheral blood, taken on day 0 of AZD1222 vaccination. The receptors derive from an adult in good health.

This clone was counted once. V gene TRBV4-2 combines with J gene TRBJ2-4; 7 bases fit TRBD1. V dropped 1 base and J dropped 0; count of bases not matched to a gene: 9. CDR3 length equals 18 residues. Germline CDR1 and CDR2: LGHNA and YNFKEQ. CDR3 amino acids: CASSQGTGQALAKNIQYF. The DNA for the CDR3 is TGTGCCAGCAGCCAAGGGACTGGACAGGCTCTAGCCAAAAACATTCAGTACTTC.

The chain recombines TRBV2 with TRBJ1-6; D is ambiguous. Germline CDR1 reads SNHLY; CDR2 reads FYNNEI. The CDR3 spans 13 residues. Trimming took 6 bases from V and 6 from J, leaving 9 bases between them. As DNA, the CDR3 is TGTGCCAGCAGGGCGTATATTAATTCACCCCTCCACTTT. This encodes CASRAYINSPLHF.

This clone showed up just once. This sequence joins TRBV19 and TRBJ2-7; TRBD2 aligns across 7 bases. This CDR3 has 14 amino acids. The germline V gene has CDR1 LNHDA and CDR2 SQIVND (reference sequence). Trimming at V came to 3 bases and at J to 3 bases, leaving 5 bases not matched to a gene. The CDR3 here is CASSIGTTRYEQYF. In DNA form, the CDR3 reads TGTGCCAGTAGTATTGGGACTACTCGCTACGAGCAGTACTTC. Filled out from reference TRBV19 and TRBJ2-7, the complete variable domain reads DGGITQSPKYLFRKEGQNVTLSCEQNLNHDAMYWYRQDPGQGLRLIYYSQIVNDFQKGDIAEGYSVSREKKESFPLTVTSAQKNPTAFYLCASSIGTTRYEQYFGPGTRLTVT.

The rearrangement links TRBV15 to TRBJ2-3, with 7 bases aligning to TRBD2. With 3 bases clipped from V and 9 bases from J, the junction kept 3 bases outside the gene matches. The CDR3 is made up of 12 amino acids. CDR1 is LNHNV and CDR2 is YYDKDF in the germline V gene (reference sequence). As DNA, the CDR3 is TGTGCCACCAGCAGCGAGGGAGGGACGCAGTATTTT. It encodes CATSSEGGTQYF.

This clone was seen a single time. The V call is TRBV19, the J call TRBJ1-5; 7 bases align to TRBD1. J lost 0 bases, V lost 6 bases, and 5 bases had no gene match. CDR1 is LNHDA, CDR2 SQIVND, per germline (reference sequence). The CDR3 loop spans 15 amino acids. CDR3 loop: CASSRDRDSNQPQHF. CDR3 DNA: TGTGCCAGTAGCAGGGACAGAGATAGCAATCAGCCCCAGCATTTT.

The chain joins TRBV5-5 to TRBJ1-1; no firm D call. The CDR3 loop spans 14 amino acids. V was shortened by 0 bases and J by 3 bases, with 9 bases between the two germline ends. CDR1 SGHKS and CDR2 YYEKEE come from the germline V gene (reference sequence). The CDR3 reads CASSLAQVDTEAFF. The CDR3 DNA follows: TGTGCCAGCAGCTTGGCCCAGGTGGACACTGAAGCTTTCTTT.

This clone occurred once. The genes are TRBV6-5 and TRBJ1-1, with D unresolved. CDR3 length: 13 residues. The germline V gene encodes CDR1 MNHEY and CDR2 SVGAGI. The V end was cut by 2 bases, the J end by 3 bases, with 7 bases between. CDR3 DNA: TGTGCCAGCAGTTACCTTCGGGACACTGAAGCTTTCTTT. Protein sequence: CASSYLRDTEAFF.

This clone was seen only once. This rearrangement joins TRBV4-3 to TRBJ2-2; D gene ambiguous. The CDR3 sequence is 15 residues long. V lost 1 base and J lost 4, with 10 bases in between. Germline loops: CDR1 LGHNA, CDR2 YSLEER. CDR3 amino acids: CASSQVVAVTGELFF. The CDR3 bases are TGCGCCAGCAGCCAAGTAGTGGCCGTCACCGGGGAGCTGTTTTTT.

The chain recombines TRBV25-1 with TRBJ2-7; the D gene is possibly TRBD1 (9 bases). CDR1 is MGHDK, CDR2 SYGVNS, per germline. Between the trimmed V and J ends, which lost 7 bases and 5 bases, there was a span of 18 bases. The CDR3 totals 14 residues. CDR3 nucleotide sequence: TGTGCCAGCACGGGGGGGACAGGGTTCCACGAGCAGTACTTC. This translates into CASTGGTGFHEQYF.

This clone was seen just once. The rearrangement uses TRBV6-5 and TRBJ1-2; 7 nucleotides align to TRBD1. The CDR3 length is 14 residues. V was pared by 6 bases and J by 7 bases, with 11 bases of the junction left unmatched. Germline values: CDR1 MNHEY, CDR2 SVGAGI. The CDR3 bases are TGTGCCAGCAGCGTATTTACAGGGGCCTCTGGCTACACCTTC. Translated: CASSVFTGASGYTF.

This clone was seen a single time. J is TRBJ1-2 and V is TRBV29-1, with D possibly TRBD1 on 5 matching bases. This CDR3 region has 13 residues. The germline CDR1 and CDR2 sequences are SQVTM and ANQGSEA. Trimming stripped 5 bases from V and 1 base from J, with 11 bases between. The CDR3 bases are TGCAGCGTTTGGGACGGAATTAACTATGGCTACACCTTC. It codes for CSVWDGINYGYTF.

The chain couples TRBV5-1 to TRBJ2-1, with a possible D match to TRBD1 (6 bases). This CDR3 region has 14 residues. CDR1 and CDR2 from the germline V gene are SGHRS and YFSETQ. V lost 6 bases and J lost 7, with 17 bases in between. CDR3: CASTVLPGANEQFF. For the CDR3, the DNA is TGCGCCAGCACCGTTCTTCCAGGGGCGAATGAGCAGTTCTTC.

This chain connects TRBV5-5 to TRBJ1-4, with D hard to call. The V gene lost 4 bases and the J gene lost 0 bases, with 13 bases spanning the gap. The CDR3 spans 16 residues. Germline-derived CDR1 and CDR2 are SGHKS and YYEKEE (reference sequence). The CDR3 sequence is CASSAELGATNEKLFF. In nucleotides, the CDR3 is TGTGCCAGCAGCGCCGAGTTGGGTGCAACTAATGAAAAACTGTTTTTT.

The chain is built from TRBV19 and TRBJ1-2; D remains ambiguous. CDR1 LNHDA and CDR2 SQIVND come from the germline V gene (reference sequence). Trimming removed 5 bases from V and 3 bases from J, with 19 bases in between. The length of the CDR3 is 16 residues. In DNA form, the CDR3 reads TGTGCCAGTAGTGTCCCCACCCGCTCTGTGGACTATGGCTACACCTTC. Translation gives CASSVPTRSVDYGYTF.

A single count supports this clone. The chain has TRBV28 and TRBJ2-3; no firm D call. Germline CDR1 MDHEN, CDR2 SYDVKM. This CDR3 is built from 13 residues. Trimming stripped 5 bases from V and 4 bases from J, with 10 bases between. The CDR3 DNA follows: TGTGCCAGCAGTCCTCCGGGCCCAGATACGCAGTATTTT. Protein: CASSPPGPDTQYF.

This clone has more than one count but fewer than ten. CDR3 in DNA: TGCGCCAGCAGTGACGGGAATCAGCCCCAGCATTTT. The encoded protein is CASSDGNQPQHF. The V call is TRBV10-1, the J call TRBJ1-5; D gene ambiguous. The V gene lost 3 bases and the J gene lost 4 bases, with 4 bases spanning the gap. CDR1 and CDR2 (germline): WNHNN, SYGVQD (reference sequence). The CDR3 extends over 12 amino acids.

The chain links TRBV9 to TRBJ1-4; D gene uncertain. This CDR3 spans 15 amino acids. Germline-derived CDR1 and CDR2 are SGDLS and YYNGEE. The ends were cut back, 0 bases at V and 5 bases at J, with 11 bases in the middle. Here the CDR3 DNA reads TGTGCCAGCAGCGTAGAAGGAAGACCGAATGAAAAACTGTTTTTT. It is translated as CASSVEGRPNEKLFF.

The gene calls are TRBV25-1 and TRBJ2-2; 9 bases fit TRBD1. J was trimmed by 5 bases and V by 6 bases; bases with no gene match: 4. The CDR3 has 14 amino acids. Germline V gives CDR1 MGHDK, CDR2 SYGVNS. The CDR3 nucleotides read TGTGCCAGCAGAAGGACAGGGGAAACCGGGGAGCTGTTTTTT. Protein sequence: CASRRTGETGELFF.

V and J are TRBV7-2 and TRBJ2-7; TRBD2 aligns across 7 bases. There are 16 residues in the CDR3. Germline values: CDR1 SGHTA, CDR2 FQGNSA. Trimming removed 5 bases from V and 6 bases from J; junction bases left unmatched: 16. The CDR3 DNA follows: TGTGCCAGCAGCCCATTAGGAGTGGGGGTAGCGGGCGAGCAGTACTTC. This codes for CASSPLGVGVAGEQYF. Complete variable domain (other parts from reference TRBV7-2 and TRBJ2-7): GAGVSQSPSNKVTEKGKDVELRCDPISGHTALYWYRQSLGQGLEFLIYFQGNSAPDKSGLPSDRFSAERTGGSVSTLTIQRTQQEDSAVYLCASSPLGVGVAGEQYFGPGTRLTVT.

This chain connects TRBV5-1 to TRBJ2-5; D is unclear. The CDR3 is 14 residues long. The V end lost 2 bases, the J end lost 5 bases, and 13 bases lay between the germline ends. The germline V gene encodes CDR1 SGHRS and CDR2 YFSETQ. The CDR3 region has the DNA TGCGCCAGCAGCTTAGAAGGGTACGGGGAGACCCAGTACTTC. Protein sequence: CASSLEGYGETQYF.

The V and J genes are TRBV5-4 and TRBJ2-5, with 8 bases matching TRBD2. Germline assignment: CDR1 SGHNT and CDR2 YYREEE (reference sequence). Trimming cost V 2 bases and J 6 bases; bases outside gene matches: 6. The CDR3 totals 14 residues. CDR3: CASSFRGGRQTQYF. The DNA for the CDR3 is TGTGCCAGCAGCTTCCGGGGGGGCCGGCAGACCCAGTACTTC. The full variable domain, its missing parts supplied by reference TRBV5-4 and TRBJ2-5, is ETGVTQSPTHLIKTRGQQVTLRCSSQSGHNTVSWYQQALGQGPQFIFQYYREEENGRGNFPPRFSGLQFPNYSSELNVNALELDDSALYLCASSFRGGRQTQYFGPGTRLLVL.

The chain's CDR3 is CASTSGQGISHPYEQYF. The CDR3 DNA sequence: TGTGCCAGCACGAGCGGACAGGGAATATCCCACCCTTACGAGCAGTACTTC. The chain uses TRBV9 and TRBJ2-7; TRBD1 matches at 8 bases. CDR3 length: 17 residues. Germline V gene lookup returns CDR1 SGDLS and CDR2 YYNGEE. Unmatched junction bases numbered 18, after V lost 6 bases and J lost 4 bases.

The rearrangement joins TRBV30 to TRBJ1-2; TRBD1 matches 7 bases. Per germline, CDR1 GTSNPN and CDR2 SVGIG (reference sequence). The CDR3 covers 15 residues. J lost 7 bases, V lost 3 bases, and 14 bases had no gene match. This chain's CDR3 is CAWRALGTAGGGYTF. CDR3 nucleotides: TGTGCCTGGAGAGCTCTTGGGACAGCCGGAGGTGGCTACACCTTC. Full variable domain (missing parts from reference TRBV30 and TRBJ1-2): SQTIHQWPATLVQPVGSPLSLECTVEGTSNPNLYWYRQAAGRGLQLLFYSVGIGQISSEVPQNLSASRPQDRQFILSSKKLLLSDSGFYLCAWRALGTAGGGYTFGSGTRLTVV.

The chain uses TRBV27 and TRBJ2-7; D may correspond to TRBD1 or TRBD2 (5 bases each). The germline gives CDR1 MNHEY, CDR2 SMNVEV (reference sequence). The ends were cut back, 4 bases at V and 0 bases at J, with 7 bases in the middle. The CDR3 has 13 amino acids. CDR3 DNA sequence: TGTGCCAGCAGTTGGGGGAGCTCCTACGAGCAGTACTTC. Residues: CASSWGSSYEQYF.

This sequence joins TRBV3-1 (or the pseudogene TRBV3-2) and TRBJ1-3, with TRBD1 matching over 8 bases. V lost 3 bases and J lost 1; bases outside the gene matches: 5. CDR1 and CDR2 (germline): LGHDT, YNNKEL (reference sequence). The CDR3 consists of 16 residues. CDR3 coding DNA: TGTGCCAGCAGCCAGTGGACAGGGCTTTCTGGAAACACCATATATTTT. It codes for CASSQWTGLSGNTIYF.

This clone was detected only a few times. V and J are TRBV5-4 and TRBJ2-2; D ambiguous. CDR1 and CDR2 from the germline V gene are SGHNT and YYREEE (reference sequence). The CDR3 has 12 amino acids. DNA for the CDR3: TGTGCTGAGGCAGGGAACACCGGGGAGCTGTTTTTT. Its translation is CAEAGNTGELFF.

The rearrangement joins TRBV7-9 to TRBJ2-5; possibly TRBD1 or TRBD2 for D (5 bases each). V was shortened by 5 bases and J by 0 bases, with 13 bases between the two germline ends. This CDR3 spans 15 amino acids. Germline V gene data show CDR1 as SEHNR and CDR2 as FQNEAQ (reference sequence). CDR3 loop: CASSVWGTDQETQYF. The CDR3 region has the DNA TGTGCCAGCAGCGTCTGGGGGACGGACCAAGAGACCCAGTACTTC. Full variable domain (missing parts from reference TRBV7-9 and TRBJ2-5): DTGVSQNPRHKITKRGQNVTFRCDPISEHNRLYWYRQTLGQGPEFLTYFQNEAQLEKSRLLSDRFSAERPKGSFSTLEIQRTEQGDSAMYLCASSVWGTDQETQYFGPGTRLLVL.

This chain uses TRBV30 with TRBJ1-2; 8 bases align to TRBD1. V gave up 5 bases and J gave up 4 bases; unmatched junction bases: 3. The germline CDR1 and CDR2 sequences are GTSNPN and SVGIG (reference sequence). The CDR3 is made up of 12 amino acids. CDR3 nucleotide sequence: TGTGCCTGGGGACAGGGAGCCTATGGCTACACCTTC. It translates to CAWGQGAYGYTF. Full variable domain (rest looked up from reference TRBV30 and TRBJ1-2): SQTIHQWPATLVQPVGSPLSLECTVEGTSNPNLYWYRQAAGRGLQLLFYSVGIGQISSEVPQNLSASRPQDRQFILSSKKLLLSDSGFYLCAWGQGAYGYTFGSGTRLTVV.

The CDR3 region has the DNA TGTGCCAGCAGCTTTGGACAGGGGAGGGAGACCCAGTACTTC. This encodes CASSFGQGRETQYF. The rearrangement uses TRBV5-4 and TRBJ2-5; 9 bases agree with TRBD1. Trimming cost V 2 bases and J 5 bases; bases outside gene matches: 4. Germline CDR1 is SGHNT and CDR2 is YYREEE (reference sequence). This CDR3 region has 14 residues.